The 20 T cell receptor beta chains given below trace back to one sample, sequenced in a study of blood T cell repertoires in COVID-19. Method: immunoSEQ multiplex PCR; TCRdb's copy keeps in-frame clones and lacks some. The table includes fewer than 150,000 clones, 75% to 90% detected once. The specimen sequenced was PBMCs or T cells enriched from blood (not recorded which). The source of these receptors is a young man who had recovered from COVID-19.

The chain is built from TRBV7-9 and TRBJ2-7, with D possibly TRBD2 on 7 matching bases. The CDR3 totals 14 residues. Trimming removed 0 bases from V and 4 bases from J, with 10 bases in between. The germline CDR1 and CDR2 sequences are SEHNR and FQNEAQ (reference sequence). Written as DNA, the CDR3 is TGTGCCAGCAGCTTAGCTGGGGGGGCTTACGAGCAGTACGTC. This codes for CASSLAGGAYEQYV.

The rearrangement joins TRBV3-1 (or the pseudogene TRBV3-2) to TRBJ2-5; 14 nucleotides agree with TRBD2. Germline CDR1 reads LGHDT; CDR2 reads YNNKEL (reference sequence). This CDR3 spans 20 amino acids. The trim removed 5 bases at V and 3 bases at J, leaving 17 bases unmatched. CDR3 amino acids: CASSFLTSGRGRGVEETQYF. In nucleotides, the CDR3 is TGTGCCAGCAGCTTTTTGACTAGCGGGAGGGGGAGGGGTGTTGAAGAGACCCAGTACTTC.

The genes are TRBV2 and TRBJ2-2, with D hard to call. Germline V CDR1 and CDR2: SNHLY, FYNNEI. V dropped 4 bases and J dropped 2 bases, with 11 bases sitting between them. CDR3 length: 15 amino acids. In nucleotides, the CDR3 is TGTGCCAGCAGTGCAAAGCGAGCAAACACCGGGGAGCTGTTTTTT. Its translation: CASSAKRANTGELFF.

This sequence joins TRBV2 and TRBJ2-5; a possible D gene is TRBD1 (5 bases). V lost 6 bases, J lost 0 bases, and 8 bases lay in between. The CDR3 runs 13 residues. Germline CDR1 reads SNHLY; CDR2 reads FYNNEI. CDR3 amino acids: CASSQDNQETQYF. In nucleotides, the CDR3 is TGTGCCAGCAGCCAGGACAACCAAGAGACCCAGTACTTC.

This chain joins TRBV29-1 and TRBJ2-1, with 7 bases fitting TRBD1. CDR1 and CDR2 from the germline V gene are SQVTM and ANQGSEA. J was trimmed by 9 bases and V by 3 bases; bases with no gene match: 8. The CDR3 sequence is 13 residues long. The CDR3 DNA reads TGCAGCGTTGACAAGGGGGCGCGGGTTGAGCAGTTCTTC. Amino acids: CSVDKGARVEQFF.

V and J are TRBV5-1 and TRBJ2-2; a possible D gene is TRBD2 (5 bases). The CDR3 runs 15 residues. V was trimmed by 4 bases and J by 0 bases, leaving 10 bases between them. CDR1 is SGHRS and CDR2 is YFSETQ in the germline V gene. The CDR3 DNA reads as TGCGCCAGCAGCCCCCGGGGATCGAACACCGGGGAGCTGTTTTTT. This codes for CASSPRGSNTGELFF.

This sequence joins TRBV2 and TRBJ2-3, with 8 nucleotides matching TRBD2. V trimming: 2 bases; J trimming: 4 bases; junction bases outside the gene matches: 14. This CDR3 has 18 residues. Germline V CDR1 and CDR2: SNHLY, FYNNEI. CDR3 in DNA: TGTGCCAGCAGTGAACTCGGCGGGGCTAGCGGGTTGGCAGATACGCAGTATTTT. This sequence encodes CASSELGGASGLADTQYF.

The V gene is TRBV7-8, the J gene TRBJ2-5; 7 nucleotides align to TRBD1. Trimming removed 1 base from V and 4 bases from J; junction bases left unmatched: 6. Germline V gene data show CDR1 as SGHVS and CDR2 as FQNEAQ. The CDR3 totals 15 residues. CDR3 sequence (DNA): TGTGCCAGCAGCTTAGTACAGGGGTTCGCAGAGACCCAGTACTTC. Residues: CASSLVQGFAETQYF.

The chain links TRBV29-1 to TRBJ2-2, with D uncertain. CDR1 is SQVTM and CDR2 is ANQGSEA in the germline V gene. Deletions cut 3 bases from V and 1 base from J, with 6 bases between. This CDR3 is 13 amino acids long. The CDR3 reads CSVDEKNTGELFF. CDR3 bases: TGCAGCGTTGACGAGAAGAACACCGGGGAGCTGTTTTTT.

The chain couples TRBV5-6 to TRBJ1-6, with a possible D match to TRBD1 (5 bases). CDR3 length: 16 residues. Trimming removed 0 bases at V and 5 bases at J, with 12 bases between. Germline CDR1 is SGHDT and CDR2 is YYEEEE. Here the CDR3 reads CASSLVGTANNSPLHF. The CDR3 DNA is TGTGCCAGCAGCTTGGTGGGGACTGCAAATAATTCACCCCTCCACTTT.

The chain joins TRBV4-1 to TRBJ2-7; D may be TRBD1 (6 bases). V lost 3 bases and J lost 2, with 11 bases in between. CDR1 and CDR2 from the germline V gene are MGHRA and YSYEKL. This CDR3 is 14 amino acids long. The CDR3 DNA reads as TGCGCCAGCAGCCAGGATCAGGGGCCCTACGAGCAGTACTTC. Translation: CASSQDQGPYEQYF.

V usage is TRBV5-1 and J usage is TRBJ1-4; TRBD1 matches 10 bases. CDR3 length: 15 residues. V gave up 3 bases and J gave up 7 bases; unmatched junction bases: 6. CDR1 SGHRS and CDR2 YFSETQ come from the germline V gene. CDR3 nucleotides: TGCGCCAGCAGCTCGACAGGGGGCCTCGGTGAAAAACTGTTTTTT. Protein product: CASSSTGGLGEKLFF. The whole variable domain, remainder taken from reference TRBV5-1 and TRBJ1-4, is KAGVTQTPRYLIKTRGQQVTLSCSPISGHRSVSWYQQTPGQGLQFLFEYFSETQRNKGNFPGRFSGRQFSNSRSEMNVSTLELGDSALYLCASSSTGGLGEKLFFGSGTQLSVL.

V usage is TRBV3-1 (or the pseudogene TRBV3-2) and J usage is TRBJ1-5; no firm D call. The CDR3 loop spans 14 amino acids. CDR1 LGHDT and CDR2 YNNKEL come from the germline V gene (reference sequence). Deletions cut 4 bases from V and 3 bases from J, with 10 bases between. The DNA of the CDR3 is TGTGCCAGCAGCCCCCACGGTACCAATCAGCCCCAGCATTTT. Protein product: CASSPHGTNQPQHF.

The V gene is TRBV3-1 (or the pseudogene TRBV3-2), the J gene TRBJ1-4, with TRBD1 as a possible D gene (5 bases). CDR1 is LGHDT and CDR2 is YNNKEL in the germline V gene (reference sequence). The CDR3 runs 12 residues. Trimming left V 1 base short and J 13 bases short, with 10 bases between. In DNA, the CDR3 is TGTGCCAGCAGCCAAGGGTCGACAGCACTGTTTTTT. The encoded protein is CASSQGSTALFF.

This clone was observed once. The genes are TRBV24-1 and TRBJ2-3; 15 positions agree with TRBD2. Germline V lookup: CDR1 KGHDR, CDR2 SFDVKD. CDR3 length: 17 residues. V lost 2 bases and J lost 9; bases outside the gene matches: 8. The CDR3 spells CATSDSKPGLAGGTQYF. In DNA form, the CDR3 reads TGTGCCACCAGTGATTCAAAACCGGGACTAGCGGGAGGAACGCAGTATTTT.

This chain connects TRBV11-2 to TRBJ2-5; 16 positions agree with TRBD2. The CDR3 has 16 amino acids. Trimming cost V 9 bases and J 5 bases; bases outside gene matches: 9. The V gene's germline CDR1 is SGHAT and CDR2 FQNNGV. For the CDR3, the DNA is TGTGCCAGTCGAGGGACTAGCGGGAGGGCCGAGGAGACCCAGTACTTC. It translates to CASRGTSGRAEETQYF.

V is TRBV4-1 and J is TRBJ2-1, with 12 bases that match TRBD2. Germline CDR1 MGHRA, CDR2 YSYEKL. V lost 0 bases and J lost 0; bases outside the gene matches: 6. This CDR3 region has 19 residues. The CDR3 DNA is TGCGCCAGCAGCCAAGAGGGCACTAGCGGGAGGTACTCCTACAATGAGCAGTTCTTC. Amino acids: CASSQEGTSGRYSYNEQFF.

This rearrangement joins TRBV7-8 to TRBJ1-6; possible D gene TRBD1, 6 bases. V lost 1 base and J lost 7, with 14 bases in between. Germline V gives CDR1 SGHVS, CDR2 FQNEAQ. The CDR3 loop spans 16 amino acids. The CDR3 is CASSLEGVRMNSPLHF. The CDR3 coding sequence is TGTGCCAGCAGCTTAGAGGGGGTGAGGATGAATTCACCCCTCCACTTT.

J is TRBJ1-1 and V is TRBV28, with D uncertain. Germline CDR1 is MDHEN and CDR2 is SYDVKM. This CDR3 is 16 amino acids long. V lost 6 bases and J lost 5, with 22 bases in between. The CDR3 sequence is CASSLGIRIGKTEAFF. The CDR3 DNA reads TGTGCCAGCAGCCTCGGGATTCGGATAGGTAAAACTGAAGCTTTCTTT.

This rearrangement joins TRBV19 to TRBJ1-5; 7 bases line up with TRBD1. Germline V gives CDR1 LNHDA, CDR2 SQIVND (reference sequence). With V trimmed by 4 bases and J by 0 bases, 6 bases remained unmatched. This CDR3 is 16 amino acids long. In DNA, the CDR3 is TGTGCCAGTAGTACGGGACAGTACTATAGCAATCAGCCCCAGCATTTT. Its protein product is CASSTGQYYSNQPQHF.